This T cell receptor beta chain is from a study of blood T cell repertoires in COVID-19. Study background: Spain, Italy and the United States supplied samples that represented acute and convalescent COVID-19.

In this sample, this clone turned up a few times. Authors' processing steps: Using reference gene primer amplification, nucleated cell counts were estimated. Some clones are missing from TCRdb's copy, which holds only in-frame ones; the method was immunoSEQ multiplex PCR. That table supplies the V and J calls and clone size; D and trimming were determined from the DNA. The table includes over 95,000 clones, 70% to 90% detected once. V was pared by 6 bases and J by 3 bases, with 11 bases of the junction left unmatched. Germline CDR1 LGHNT, CDR2 FRNRAP. This CDR3 spans 15 amino acids. The clonotype comes from a man between 40 and 49 years old with acute or convalescent COVID-19. The rearrangement links TRBV12-5 to TRBJ2-7; 7 bases fit TRBD1. The sample consisted of peripheral blood. The DNA for the CDR3 is TGTGCTAGTGGACGGGGACAGCCTGGCCGCTACGAGCAGTACTTC. The encoded protein is CASGRGQPGRYEQYF.